This is a list of T cell receptor beta chains from one sample in a study of blood T cell repertoires in COVID-19. Using immunoSEQ multiplex PCR, the repertoire was profiled, and TCRdb retains in-frame clones only, with some absent. The sample has about 280,000 clones, 75% to 85% seen once; the top ten hold 5% to 6.5%. The sequenced sample consisted of peripheral blood. The receptors were sampled from a man in his fifties or sixties with active or convalescent COVID-19. CDR3s include the opening cysteine and the closing phenylalanine or tryptophan. Fields, in order: V gene, D gene, J gene, clone size, CDR3 protein, CDR3 DNA. The D gene is left open where the match is weak. Not all rows give a size; the values are once, few, many and, for expanded clones, a class.

TRBV7-9,NA,TRBJ2-5,NA,CASKTGNQETQYF,TGTGCCAGCAAAACAGGGAATCAAGAGACCCAGTACTTC
TRBV2,TRBD2,TRBJ2-5,NA,CASGGGRRAETQYF,TGTGCCAGTGGGGGCGGGAGGAGAGCGGAGACCCAGTACTTC
TRBV21-1,NA,TRBJ1-2,NA,CASSNIGDRGGYTF,TGTGCCAGCAGCAATATCGGGGACAGGGGCGGTTACACCTTC
TRBV7-3,TRBD1,TRBJ2-1,NA,CASSLDRGGYNEQFF,TGTGCCAGCAGCTTAGACAGGGGCGGTTACAATGAGCAGTTCTTC
TRBV29-1,TRBD1,TRBJ1-4,NA,CSVDYRGKLFF,TGCAGCGTCGATTACAGGGGGAAACTGTTTTTT
TRBV4-2,NA,TRBJ2-7,NA,CASSQEWAGNYEQYF,TGTGCCAGCAGCCAAGAATGGGCGGGGAATTACGAGCAGTACTTC
TRBV6-6,TRBD2,TRBJ2-7,NA,CASSYGFGGRDEQYF,TGTGCCAGCAGTTACGGTTTCGGAGGGAGGGACGAGCAGTACTTC
TRBV7-2,NA,TRBJ1-2,NA,CASSFGPALPGYTF,TGTGCCAGCAGCTTTGGGCCGGCCCTCCCAGGCTACACCTTC
TRBV3-1/TRBV3-2,TRBD2,TRBJ2-2,few,CASSPTGTRGTGELFF,TGTGCCAGCAGCCCCACCGGGACTAGAGGGACCGGGGAGCTGTTTTTT
TRBV4-1,TRBD2,TRBJ2-1,NA,CASSQGLAGGNEQFF,TGCGCCAGCAGCCAAGGGCTAGCGGGAGGCAATGAGCAGTTCTTC
TRBV3-1/TRBV3-2,NA,TRBJ1-6,few,CASSLAGGVYNSPLHF,TGTGCCAGCAGCCTGGCGGGGGGGGTCTATAATTCACCCCTCCACTTT
TRBV28,NA,TRBJ1-2,few,CASRGDYGYTF,TGTGCCAGCAGGGGAGACTATGGCTACACCTTC
TRBV28,NA,TRBJ1-6,NA,CASRRKPGNSPLHF,TGTGCCAGCAGGCGGAAGCCGGGGAATTCACCCCTCCACTTT
TRBV29-1,NA,TRBJ1-5,few,CSVEDEGWGQPQHF,TGCAGCGTTGAAGACGAGGGTTGGGGTCAGCCCCAGCATTTT
TRBV5-8,TRBD1,TRBJ2-1,NA,CASSLGDRGSYNEQFF,TGTGCCAGCAGCTTGGGGGACAGGGGAAGCTACAATGAGCAGTTCTTC
TRBV5-1,NA,TRBJ1-2,NA,CASSLREGTATRGYTF,TGCGCCAGCAGCCTTCGGGAGGGCACTGCTACGAGAGGCTACACCTTC
TRBV2,TRBD1,TRBJ1-1,NA,CASSWDPGQGADEAFF,TGTGCCAGCAGTTGGGATCCGGGACAGGGGGCGGATGAAGCTTTCTTT
TRBV28,NA,TRBJ2-1,few,CASSLPDLGGYNEQFF,TGTGCCAGCAGCTTGCCCGACTTAGGCGGTTACAATGAGCAGTTCTTC
TRBV7-8,NA,TRBJ1-1,few,CASSLGVVTEAFF,TGTGCCAGCAGCTTAGGCGTAGTGACTGAAGCTTTCTTT
TRBV5-1,NA,TRBJ2-3,NA,CASSLGEWATDTQYF,TGCGCCAGCAGCTTGGGAGAATGGGCGACAGATACGCAGTATTTT
TRBV29-1,NA,TRBJ2-1,NA,CSVEVREQFF,TGCAGCGTTGAAGTCAGGGAGCAGTTCTTC
TRBV3-1/TRBV3-2,NA,TRBJ2-5,NA,CASSQGGTQYF,TGTGCCAGCAGCCAAGGAGGGACCCAGTACTTC
TRBV7-9,NA,TRBJ1-4,NA,CASSPTGKGLNEKLFF,TGTGCCAGCAGCCCCACCGGCAAGGGACTTAATGAAAAACTGTTTTTT
TRBV12-3/TRBV12-4,NA,TRBJ1-2,NA,CASSFRGLSGYTF,TGTGCCAGCAGTTTCCGGGGGTTAAGTGGCTACACCTTC
TRBV7-2,TRBD2,TRBJ2-3,NA,CASSSGLAADTQYF,TGTGCCAGCAGCTCGGGACTAGCTGCAGATACGCAGTATTTT
TRBV7-2,TRBD1,TRBJ1-5,NA,CASSPQGGQPQHF,TGTGCCAGCAGCCCCCAGGGGGGACAGCCCCAGCATTTT
TRBV5-6,TRBD1,TRBJ1-2,NA,CASSFGQGDVYGYTF,TGTGCCAGCAGCTTTGGACAGGGGGATGTCTATGGCTACACCTTC
TRBV5-1,NA,TRBJ2-1,NA,CASSPGGSGSSYNEQFF,TGCGCCAGCAGCCCAGGGGGGAGCGGGAGCTCCTACAATGAGCAGTTCTTC